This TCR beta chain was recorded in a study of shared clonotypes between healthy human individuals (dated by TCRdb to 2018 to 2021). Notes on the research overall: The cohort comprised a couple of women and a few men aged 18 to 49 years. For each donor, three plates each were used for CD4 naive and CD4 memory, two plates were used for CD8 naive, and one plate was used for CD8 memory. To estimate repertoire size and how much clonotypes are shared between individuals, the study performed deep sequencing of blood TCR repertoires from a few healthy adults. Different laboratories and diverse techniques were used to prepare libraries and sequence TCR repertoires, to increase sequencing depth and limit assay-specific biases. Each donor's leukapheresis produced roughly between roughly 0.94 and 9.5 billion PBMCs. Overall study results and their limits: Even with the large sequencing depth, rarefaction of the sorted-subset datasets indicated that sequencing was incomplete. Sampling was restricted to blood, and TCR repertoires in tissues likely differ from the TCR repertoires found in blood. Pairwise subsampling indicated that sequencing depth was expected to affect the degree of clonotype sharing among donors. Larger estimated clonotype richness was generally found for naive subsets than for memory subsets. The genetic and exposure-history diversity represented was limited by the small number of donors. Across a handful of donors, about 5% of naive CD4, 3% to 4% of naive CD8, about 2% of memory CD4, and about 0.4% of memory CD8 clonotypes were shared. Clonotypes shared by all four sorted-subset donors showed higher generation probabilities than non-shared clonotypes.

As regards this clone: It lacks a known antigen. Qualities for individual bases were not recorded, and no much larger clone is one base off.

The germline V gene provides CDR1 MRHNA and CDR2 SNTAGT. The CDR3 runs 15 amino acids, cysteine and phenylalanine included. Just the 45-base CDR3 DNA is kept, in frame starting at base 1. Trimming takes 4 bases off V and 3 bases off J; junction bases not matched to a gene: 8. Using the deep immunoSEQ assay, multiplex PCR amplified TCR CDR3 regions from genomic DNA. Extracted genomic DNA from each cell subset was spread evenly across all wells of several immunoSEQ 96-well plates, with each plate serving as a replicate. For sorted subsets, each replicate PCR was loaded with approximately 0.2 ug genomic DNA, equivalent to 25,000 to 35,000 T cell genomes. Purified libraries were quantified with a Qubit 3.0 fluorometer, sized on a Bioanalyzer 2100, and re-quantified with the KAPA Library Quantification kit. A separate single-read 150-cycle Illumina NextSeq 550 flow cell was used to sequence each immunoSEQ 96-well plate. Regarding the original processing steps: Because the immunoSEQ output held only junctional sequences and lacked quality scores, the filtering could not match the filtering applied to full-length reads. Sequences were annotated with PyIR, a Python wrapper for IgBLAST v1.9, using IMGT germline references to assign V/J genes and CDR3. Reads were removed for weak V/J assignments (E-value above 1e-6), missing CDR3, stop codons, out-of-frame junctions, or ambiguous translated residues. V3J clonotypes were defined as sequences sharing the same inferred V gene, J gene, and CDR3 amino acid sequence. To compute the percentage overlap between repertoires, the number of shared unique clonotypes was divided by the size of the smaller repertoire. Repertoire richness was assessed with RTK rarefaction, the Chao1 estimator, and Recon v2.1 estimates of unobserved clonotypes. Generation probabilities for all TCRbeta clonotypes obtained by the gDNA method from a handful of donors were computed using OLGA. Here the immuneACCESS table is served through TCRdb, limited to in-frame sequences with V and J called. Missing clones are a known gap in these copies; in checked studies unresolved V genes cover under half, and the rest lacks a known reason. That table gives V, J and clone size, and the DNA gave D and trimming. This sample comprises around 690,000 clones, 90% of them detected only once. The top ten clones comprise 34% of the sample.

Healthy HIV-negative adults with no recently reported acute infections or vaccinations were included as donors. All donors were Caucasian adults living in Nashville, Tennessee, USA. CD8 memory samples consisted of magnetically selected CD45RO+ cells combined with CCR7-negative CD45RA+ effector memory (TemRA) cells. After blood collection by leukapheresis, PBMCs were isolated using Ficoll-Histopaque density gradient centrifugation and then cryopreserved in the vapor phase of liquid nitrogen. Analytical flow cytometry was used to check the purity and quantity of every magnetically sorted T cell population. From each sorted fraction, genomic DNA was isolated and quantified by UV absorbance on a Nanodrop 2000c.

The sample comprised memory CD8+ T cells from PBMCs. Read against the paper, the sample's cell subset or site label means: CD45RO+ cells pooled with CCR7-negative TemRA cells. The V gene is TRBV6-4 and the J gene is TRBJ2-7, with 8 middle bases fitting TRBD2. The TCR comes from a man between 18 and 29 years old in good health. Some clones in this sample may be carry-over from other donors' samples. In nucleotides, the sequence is TGTGCCAGCAGTGTTTGGCTAGCGGGCCTCTACGAGCAGTACTTC. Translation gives CASSVWLAGLYEQYF.